This is a list of T cell receptor beta chains from one sample in a study of cytomegalovirus exposure and HLA in healthy donors. TCRdb keeps only in-frame clones here, not all; method: immunoSEQ multiplex PCR. This sample has 210,000 or so clones, with roughly 84% found just once. Material for sequencing was PBMCs. The receptors originated from a girl aged 2-9 years in good health and CMV-seronegative. CDR3s include the opening cysteine and the closing phenylalanine or tryptophan. D genes are given only for firm matches. Clone size is given for some rows only: seen once, a few or many times, or a class if the clone is expanded.

cdr3_length: 18
d_call: TRBD2
j_call: TRBJ2-6
v_call: TRBV5-1
clone_size: .
cdr3_nt: TGCGCCAGCAGCTTGGTGGGCGGGAGGGCCTCTGGGGCCAACGTCCTGACTTTC
cdr3_aa: CASSLVGGRASGANVLTF

cdr3_length: 19
d_call: TRBD1
j_call: TRBJ1-4
v_call: TRBV19
clone_size: .
cdr3_nt: TGTGCCAGTAGTATTCCCCTCCGACAGGGGGCCCTTGGCCCAGAAAAACTGTTTTTT
cdr3_aa: CASSIPLRQGALGPEKLFF

cdr3_length: 14
d_call: .
j_call: TRBJ2-1
v_call: TRBV7-6
clone_size: .
cdr3_nt: TGTGCCAGCAGCCAAATCAACCCACTCGATGAGCAGTTCTTC
cdr3_aa: CASSQINPLDEQFF

cdr3_length: 13
d_call: .
j_call: TRBJ1-1
v_call: TRBV30
clone_size: once
cdr3_nt: TGTGCCTGGAGTGGTGGCCAAAACACTGAAGCTTTCTTT
cdr3_aa: CAWSGGQNTEAFF

cdr3_length: 15
d_call: .
j_call: TRBJ1-2
v_call: TRBV2
clone_size: once
cdr3_nt: TGTGCCAGCAGTGAAACAGGGCTCACTAACTATGGCTACACCTTC
cdr3_aa: CASSETGLTNYGYTF

cdr3_length: 15
d_call: TRBD1
j_call: TRBJ2-1
v_call: TRBV5-4
clone_size: .
cdr3_nt: TGTGCCAGCACCTTCCGACAGGGGAAGGGCAATGAGCAGTTCTTC
cdr3_aa: CASTFRQGKGNEQFF

cdr3_length: 16
d_call: TRBD2
j_call: TRBJ2-1
v_call: TRBV7-2
clone_size: .
cdr3_nt: TGTGCCAGCAGCTCAAGGGCTAGCGGGGGGGCACTTGAGCAGTTCTTC
cdr3_aa: CASSSRASGGALEQFF

cdr3_length: 16
d_call: TRBD1
j_call: TRBJ2-2
v_call: TRBV5-1
clone_size: .
cdr3_nt: TGCGCCAGCAGCTCCCGGGGACAGACGAACACCGGGGAGCTGTTTTTT
cdr3_aa: CASSSRGQTNTGELFF

cdr3_length: 12
d_call: .
j_call: TRBJ2-5
v_call: TRBV11-3
clone_size: .
cdr3_nt: TGTGCCAGCAGTCCTAGTGGGGAGACCCAGTACTTC
cdr3_aa: CASSPSGETQYF

cdr3_length: 15
d_call: .
j_call: TRBJ2-3
v_call: TRBV30
clone_size: .
cdr3_nt: TGTGCCTGGAGTCAATCCCCTATATACACAGATACGCAGTATTTT
cdr3_aa: CAWSQSPIYTDTQYF

cdr3_length: 16
d_call: .
j_call: TRBJ1-2
v_call: TRBV7-2
clone_size: .
cdr3_nt: TGTGCCAGCAGCTTTGGCGGGGAGCTCCCCATCTATGGCTACACCTTC
cdr3_aa: CASSFGGELPIYGYTF

cdr3_length: 15
d_call: TRBD2
j_call: TRBJ2-7
v_call: TRBV5-1
clone_size: .
cdr3_nt: TGCGCCAGCAGCTCCGGGACTAGCGGGAGATACGAGCAGTACTTC
cdr3_aa: CASSSGTSGRYEQYF

cdr3_length: 12
d_call: .
j_call: TRBJ1-2
v_call: TRBV7-9
clone_size: .
cdr3_nt: TGTGCCAGCAGCTTAGACGGGTATGGCTACACCTTC
cdr3_aa: CASSLDGYGYTF

cdr3_length: 14
d_call: TRBD1
j_call: TRBJ1-2
v_call: TRBV6-1
clone_size: few
cdr3_nt: TGTGCCAGCAGTGAGACAGGGGGAAACTATGGCTACACCTTC
cdr3_aa: CASSETGGNYGYTF

cdr3_length: 15
d_call: TRBD2
j_call: TRBJ2-2
v_call: TRBV19
clone_size: .
cdr3_nt: TGTGCCAGTCGCTCGCGGGGGGCGGGCACCGGGGAGCTGTTTTTT
cdr3_aa: CASRSRGAGTGELFF

cdr3_length: 16
d_call: TRBD2
j_call: TRBJ2-3
v_call: TRBV9
clone_size: .
cdr3_nt: TGTGCCAGCAGCAAAGGGACTAGCGGACACACAGATACGCAGTATTTT
cdr3_aa: CASSKGTSGHTDTQYF

cdr3_length: 15
d_call: TRBD2
j_call: TRBJ2-1
v_call: TRBV25-1
clone_size: .
cdr3_nt: TGTGCCAGCAGTGAATATGGCGGGAGTTACAATGAGCAGTTCTTC
cdr3_aa: CASSEYGGSYNEQFF

cdr3_length: 12
d_call: .
j_call: TRBJ2-3
v_call: TRBV6-1
clone_size: .
cdr3_nt: TGTGCCAGCACGGGGTCCACAGATACGCAGTATTTT
cdr3_aa: CASTGSTDTQYF

cdr3_length: 17
d_call: TRBD1
j_call: TRBJ1-6
v_call: TRBV25-1
clone_size: once
cdr3_nt: TGTGCCAGCAACGACGGGACAGGGGGCTCCTATAATTCACCCCTCCACTTT
cdr3_aa: CASNDGTGGSYNSPLHF

cdr3_length: 16
d_call: .
j_call: TRBJ1-1
v_call: TRBV14
clone_size: .
cdr3_nt: TGTGCCAGCAGCCATCCCCCCGAGGAGGGAAGTACTGAAGCTTTCTTT
cdr3_aa: CASSHPPEEGSTEAFF

cdr3_length: 17
d_call: TRBD2
j_call: TRBJ2-3
v_call: TRBV4-1
clone_size: few
cdr3_nt: TGCGCCAGCAGCCAAGAGCCCGAAACTAGCGGGAGGAATACGCAGTATTTT
cdr3_aa: CASSQEPETSGRNTQYF

cdr3_length: 13
d_call: .
j_call: TRBJ1-2
v_call: TRBV29-1
clone_size: .
cdr3_nt: TGCAGCGTAAGGGACATGATAAACTATGGCTACACCTTC
cdr3_aa: CSVRDMINYGYTF

cdr3_length: 13
d_call: TRBD2
j_call: TRBJ2-3
v_call: TRBV9
clone_size: .
cdr3_nt: TGTGCCAGCAGCAGCGGGAGGGATGATACGCAGTATTTT
cdr3_aa: CASSSGRDDTQYF

cdr3_length: 14
d_call: .
j_call: TRBJ2-3
v_call: TRBV11-2
clone_size: .
cdr3_nt: TGTGCCAGCAGCCCCATGACAAGCACAGATACGCAGTATTTT
cdr3_aa: CASSPMTSTDTQYF

cdr3_length: 17
d_call: TRBD2
j_call: TRBJ2-1
v_call: TRBV5-1
clone_size: .
cdr3_nt: TGCGCCAGCAGTTTTAACCCGGGACTAGTGGTCTACAATGAGCAGTTCTTC
cdr3_aa: CASSFNPGLVVYNEQFF

cdr3_length: 16
d_call: TRBD1
j_call: TRBJ1-6
v_call: TRBV7-6
clone_size: .
cdr3_nt: TGTGCCAGCAGCCCGGACAGGGGAACTTATAATTCACCCCTCCACTTT
cdr3_aa: CASSPDRGTYNSPLHF

cdr3_length: 15
d_call: TRBD1
j_call: TRBJ2-7
v_call: TRBV15
clone_size: .
cdr3_nt: TGTGCCACCAGCAGAAGGACAGGGATGGCCTACGAGCAGTACTTC
cdr3_aa: CATSRRTGMAYEQYF

cdr3_length: 14
d_call: .
j_call: TRBJ2-7
v_call: TRBV7-3
clone_size: once
cdr3_nt: TGTGCCAGCAGCCAGTCCGGGACTTTCTACGAGCAGTACTTC
cdr3_aa: CASSQSGTFYEQYF

cdr3_length: 13
d_call: .
j_call: TRBJ1-5
v_call: TRBV27
clone_size: once
cdr3_nt: TGTGCCAGCAGTTTAACAGTCAATCAGCCCCAGCATTTT
cdr3_aa: CASSLTVNQPQHF

cdr3_length: 16
d_call: TRBD1
j_call: TRBJ2-1
v_call: TRBV6-5
clone_size: .
cdr3_nt: TGTGCCAGCAGTTACTCGAGGGGACAGGGGAAGGGTGAGCAGTTCTTC
cdr3_aa: CASSYSRGQGKGEQFF

cdr3_length: 16
d_call: .
j_call: TRBJ1-5
v_call: TRBV19
clone_size: .
cdr3_nt: TGTGCCAGTAGTATAGGAGGGTCCATTAGCAATCAGCCCCAGCATTTT
cdr3_aa: CASSIGGSISNQPQHF

cdr3_length: 15
d_call: TRBD1
j_call: TRBJ1-2
v_call: TRBV7-9
clone_size: .
cdr3_nt: TGTGCCAGCAGCTCCGCGGACAGGGGATCTATGGGCTACACCTTC
cdr3_aa: CASSSADRGSMGYTF

cdr3_length: 16
d_call: .
j_call: TRBJ2-1
v_call: TRBV6-5
clone_size: .
cdr3_nt: TGTGCCAGCAGTTCCTTACGCGAACGCTCCTACAATGAGCAGTTCTTC
cdr3_aa: CASSSLRERSYNEQFF

cdr3_length: 16
d_call: TRBD1
j_call: TRBJ2-4
v_call: TRBV18
clone_size: once
cdr3_nt: TGTGCCAGCTCACTCCTTGAGGACAGGGTTAGAAACATTCAGTACTTC
cdr3_aa: CASSLLEDRVRNIQYF

cdr3_length: 13
d_call: TRBD2
j_call: TRBJ2-7
v_call: TRBV19
clone_size: few
cdr3_nt: TGTGCCAGTAGTCCTAGCGGGGGTTACGAGCAGTACTTC
cdr3_aa: CASSPSGGYEQYF

cdr3_length: 16
d_call: .
j_call: TRBJ1-5
v_call: TRBV6-5
clone_size: .
cdr3_nt: TGTGCCAGCAGTTACCGACCCCCAGGAGGGAATCAGCCCCAGCATTTT
cdr3_aa: CASSYRPPGGNQPQHF

cdr3_length: 13
d_call: .
j_call: TRBJ2-5
v_call: TRBV18
clone_size: .
cdr3_nt: TGTGCCAGCTCACCGCAGGGCCAAGAGACCCAGTACTTC
cdr3_aa: CASSPQGQETQYF

cdr3_length: 12
d_call: .
j_call: TRBJ1-4
v_call: TRBV28
clone_size: .
cdr3_nt: TGTGCCAGCAGTTCCCAGGGTGAAAAACTGTTTTTT
cdr3_aa: CASSSQGEKLFF

cdr3_length: 15
d_call: TRBD2
j_call: TRBJ2-1
v_call: TRBV7-9
clone_size: .
cdr3_nt: TGTGCCAGCAGCACACTAGCGGGAGAGATCTGTGAGCAGTTCTTC
cdr3_aa: CASSTLAGEICEQFF

cdr3_length: 13
d_call: .
j_call: TRBJ1-2
v_call: TRBV5-1
clone_size: .
cdr3_nt: TGCGCCAGCAGCTTGGCCGAGAACTATGGCTACACCTTC
cdr3_aa: CASSLAENYGYTF

cdr3_length: 13
d_call: .
j_call: TRBJ1-1
v_call: TRBV30
clone_size: .
cdr3_nt: TGTGCCTGGATGAAGACAGTGAACACTGAAGCTTTCTTT
cdr3_aa: CAWMKTVNTEAFF

cdr3_length: 13
d_call: .
j_call: TRBJ2-3
v_call: TRBV7-7
clone_size: .
cdr3_nt: TGTGCCAGCAGCCCGGGGAATCCAGATACGCAGTATTTT
cdr3_aa: CASSPGNPDTQYF

cdr3_length: 16
d_call: .
j_call: TRBJ2-7
v_call: TRBV11-2
clone_size: .
cdr3_nt: TGTGCCAGCAGCCCTCAGTTCATTACACTAGCAGGGGAGCAGTACTTC
cdr3_aa: CASSPQFITLAGEQYF

cdr3_length: 15
d_call: .
j_call: TRBJ2-5
v_call: TRBV6-5
clone_size: .
cdr3_nt: TGTGCCAGCAGTTCCTCTACGCGGGTCAAAGAGACCCAGTACTTC
cdr3_aa: CASSSSTRVKETQYF

cdr3_length: 15
d_call: TRBD1
j_call: TRBJ2-1
v_call: TRBV5-6
clone_size: .
cdr3_nt: TGTGCCAGCAGCTTCGCCGGGACAGGGACTAATGAGCAGTTCTTC
cdr3_aa: CASSFAGTGTNEQFF

cdr3_length: 15
d_call: .
j_call: TRBJ1-2
v_call: TRBV10-1
clone_size: .
cdr3_nt: TGCGCCAGCAGTAGTCGTCGGAGTAGTAACTATGGCTACACCTTC
cdr3_aa: CASSSRRSSNYGYTF

cdr3_length: 13
d_call: .
j_call: TRBJ1-5
v_call: TRBV7-3
clone_size: .
cdr3_nt: TGTGCCAGCAGCTCTACCGTTAACCAGCCCCAGCATTTT
cdr3_aa: CASSSTVNQPQHF

cdr3_length: 15
d_call: TRBD2
j_call: TRBJ2-7
v_call: TRBV30
clone_size: .
cdr3_nt: TGTGCCTGGAGCGTAGGGGGACTAGGAGGTCACGAGCAGTACTTC
cdr3_aa: CAWSVGGLGGHEQYF

cdr3_length: 15
d_call: TRBD1
j_call: TRBJ1-3
v_call: TRBV6-5
clone_size: .
cdr3_nt: TGTGCCAGCAGCCGGGGACAGCCCTCTGGAAACACCATATATTTT
cdr3_aa: CASSRGQPSGNTIYF

cdr3_length: 18
d_call: TRBD2
j_call: TRBJ2-6
v_call: TRBV10-3
clone_size: .
cdr3_nt: TGTGCCATCAGTGAAGGACTAGCGGGGGGGGCTGGGGCCAACGTCCTGACTTTC
cdr3_aa: CAISEGLAGGAGANVLTF

cdr3_length: 15
d_call: TRBD1
j_call: TRBJ1-5
v_call: TRBV18
clone_size: .
cdr3_nt: TGTGCCAGCTCACTGGGACAGGGGGCATTTCAGCCCCAGCATTTT
cdr3_aa: CASSLGQGAFQPQHF

cdr3_length: 16
d_call: .
j_call: TRBJ1-1
v_call: TRBV11-2
clone_size: .
cdr3_nt: TGTGCCAGCAGCCTACGAGCAGACAGAATGAACACTGAAGCTTTCTTT
cdr3_aa: CASSLRADRMNTEAFF

cdr3_length: 13
d_call: .
j_call: TRBJ2-3
v_call: TRBV27
clone_size: .
cdr3_nt: TGTGCCAGCAGTTTATTCCCAGGAGATACGCAGTATTTT
cdr3_aa: CASSLFPGDTQYF

cdr3_length: 19
d_call: TRBD2
j_call: TRBJ2-1
v_call: TRBV7-2
clone_size: .
cdr3_nt: TGTGCCAGCAGCCCACCAATACTAGCGGGGGGGCCCCTTTACAATGAGCAGTTCTTC
cdr3_aa: CASSPPILAGGPLYNEQFF